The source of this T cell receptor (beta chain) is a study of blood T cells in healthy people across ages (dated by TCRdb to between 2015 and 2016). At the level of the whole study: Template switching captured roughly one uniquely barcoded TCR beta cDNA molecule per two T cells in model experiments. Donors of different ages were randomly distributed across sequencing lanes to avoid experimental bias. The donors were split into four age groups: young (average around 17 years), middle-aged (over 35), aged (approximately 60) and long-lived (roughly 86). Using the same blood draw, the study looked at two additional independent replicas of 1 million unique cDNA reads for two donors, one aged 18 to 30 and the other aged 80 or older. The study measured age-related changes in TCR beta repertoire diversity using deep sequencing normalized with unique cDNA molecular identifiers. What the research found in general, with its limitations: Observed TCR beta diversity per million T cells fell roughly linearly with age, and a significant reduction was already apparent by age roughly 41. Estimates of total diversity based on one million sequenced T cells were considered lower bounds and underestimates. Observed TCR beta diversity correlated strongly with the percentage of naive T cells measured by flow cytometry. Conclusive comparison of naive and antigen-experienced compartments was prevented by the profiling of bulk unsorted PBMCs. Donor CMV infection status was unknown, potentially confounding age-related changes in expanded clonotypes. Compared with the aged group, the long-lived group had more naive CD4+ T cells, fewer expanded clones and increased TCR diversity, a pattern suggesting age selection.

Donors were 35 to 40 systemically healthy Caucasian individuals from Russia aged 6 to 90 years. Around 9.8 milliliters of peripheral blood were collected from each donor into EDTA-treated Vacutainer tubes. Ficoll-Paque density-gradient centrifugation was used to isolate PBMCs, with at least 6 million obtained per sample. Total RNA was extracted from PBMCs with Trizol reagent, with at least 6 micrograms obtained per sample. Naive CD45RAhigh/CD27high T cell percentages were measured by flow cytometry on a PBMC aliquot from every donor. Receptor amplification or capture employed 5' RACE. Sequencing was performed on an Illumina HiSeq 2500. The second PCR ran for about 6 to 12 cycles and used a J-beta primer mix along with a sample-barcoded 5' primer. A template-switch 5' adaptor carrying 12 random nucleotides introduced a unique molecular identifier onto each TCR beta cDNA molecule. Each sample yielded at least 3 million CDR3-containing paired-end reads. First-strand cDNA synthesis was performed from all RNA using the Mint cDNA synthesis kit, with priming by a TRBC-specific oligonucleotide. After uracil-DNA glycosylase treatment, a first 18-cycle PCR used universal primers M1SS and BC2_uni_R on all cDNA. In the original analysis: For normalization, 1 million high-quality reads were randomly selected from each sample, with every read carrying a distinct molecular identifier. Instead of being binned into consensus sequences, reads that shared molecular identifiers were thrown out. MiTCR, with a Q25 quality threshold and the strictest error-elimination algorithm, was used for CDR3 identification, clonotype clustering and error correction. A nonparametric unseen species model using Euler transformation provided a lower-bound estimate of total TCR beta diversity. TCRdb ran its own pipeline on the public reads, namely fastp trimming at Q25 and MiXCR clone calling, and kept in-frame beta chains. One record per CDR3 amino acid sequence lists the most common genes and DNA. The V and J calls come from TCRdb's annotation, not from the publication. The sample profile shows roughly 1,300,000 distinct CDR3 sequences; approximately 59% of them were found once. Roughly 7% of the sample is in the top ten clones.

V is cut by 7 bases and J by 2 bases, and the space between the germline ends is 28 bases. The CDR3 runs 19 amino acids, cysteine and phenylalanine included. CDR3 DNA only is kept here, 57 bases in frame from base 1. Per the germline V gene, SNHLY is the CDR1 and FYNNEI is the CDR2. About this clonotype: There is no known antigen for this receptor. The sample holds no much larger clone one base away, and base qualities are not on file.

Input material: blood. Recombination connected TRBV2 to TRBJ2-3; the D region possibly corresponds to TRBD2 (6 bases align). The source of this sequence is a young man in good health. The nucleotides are TGTGCCAGCATTGGTGTTAGGGGAGGACCCAGCCCGTACACAGATACGCAGTATTTT. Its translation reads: CASIGVRGGPSPYTDTQYF.